One and the same sample provided the 30 T cell receptor beta chains below, sequenced in a study of T-cell reconstitution after alpha-beta-depleted transplantation in children. Preparation of the TCRbeta library involved a method that used unique molecular identifiers. TCRdb called the PCR reads again in MiXCR, with one record for every CDR3 protein. Altogether almost 500,000 distinct CDR3 sequences are present, roughly 10% being singletons, with the ten largest covering about 2.1%. The sample here was PBMCs, taken before TCRalphabeta/CD19-depleted stem cell transplant. The receptors were sampled from a child younger than 10 with inherited bone marrow failure, due to receive a stem cell transplant.

Ten or more counts support this clonotype. The chain uses TRBV29-1 and TRBJ2-3, with a possible D match to TRBD1 (5 bases). The CDR3 is 14 residues long. The V gene's germline CDR1 is SQVTM and CDR2 ANQGSEA. Trimming removed 4 bases at V and 0 bases at J, with 11 bases between. CDR3: CSVAAGLSTDTQYF. The CDR3 DNA follows: TGCAGCGTTGCTGCAGGGTTAAGCACAGATACGCAGTATTTT.

This clonotype was detected many times. The chain carries TRBV5-1 and TRBJ2-4; no clear D. The germline V gene encodes CDR1 SGHRS and CDR2 YFSETQ. Between the trimmed V and J ends, which lost 0 bases and 0 bases, there was a span of 10 bases. The CDR3 covers 16 residues. The CDR3 here is CASSLGTVLAKNIQYF. The CDR3 region has the DNA TGCGCCAGCAGCTTGGGAACAGTTCTAGCCAAAAACATTCAGTACTTC.

The V and J genes are TRBV20-1 and TRBJ2-3; 12 nucleotides align to TRBD2. Germline lookup yields CDR1 DFQATT and CDR2 SNEGSKA (reference sequence). The CDR3 sequence is 16 residues long. J gave up 5 bases and V 3 bases, and 9 bases lay outside the gene matches. The CDR3, as DNA: TGCAGTGCTAGTCCCCTAGCGGGAGGGCTCGGAGATACGCAGTATTTT. Translation gives CSASPLAGGLGDTQYF.

The chain couples TRBV20-1 to TRBJ1-2; 7 nucleotides agree with TRBD1. With 6 bases clipped from V and 5 bases from J, the junction kept 3 bases outside the gene matches. Germline V lookup: CDR1 DFQATT, CDR2 SNEGSKA (reference sequence). There are 11 residues in the CDR3. CDR3 residues: CSAGGGYGYTF. The CDR3 DNA reads as TGCAGTGCAGGGGGCGGATATGGCTACACCTTC.

Details on this clonotype: This may stem from a read error, because a much larger clone lies one nucleotide away. V gene TRBV6-5 combines with J gene TRBJ2-1; tentative D call: TRBD2 (5 bases). CDR3 length: 15 amino acids. Per the germline V gene, CDR1 is MNHEY and CDR2 is SVGAGI. Written as DNA, the CDR3 is TGTGCCAGCAGATACTCGCGGGTGGGATACAATGAGCAGTTCTTC. Translation: CASRYSRVGYNEQFF.

This rearrangement joins TRBV27 to TRBJ2-1, with 9 bases matching TRBD1. V shed 6 bases and J 14 bases; nucleotides not matched to a gene: 8. The CDR3 totals 12 residues. Germline V gene sequence: CDR1 MNHEY, CDR2 SMNVEV (reference sequence). The CDR3 DNA reads TGTGCCAGCAGCTTTCCGGGACAGGGCGAGTTCTTC. Protein sequence: CASSFPGQGEFF.

The table lists this clonotype with many counts. The J gene is TRBJ2-1, the V gene TRBV5-1; D may be TRBD1 or TRBD2 (5 bases each). The CDR3 runs to 14 residues. The ends were cut back, 0 bases at V and 7 bases at J, with 11 bases in the middle. Germline V gene data show CDR1 as SGHRS and CDR2 as YFSETQ. This CDR3 reads CASSLGDPPNEQFF. The CDR3, as DNA: TGCGCCAGCAGCTTGGGGGACCCACCTAATGAGCAGTTCTTC.

This clonotype occurred many times. This chain links TRBV20-1 with TRBJ2-1, with D uncertain. Trimming removed 0 bases at V and 3 bases at J, with 12 bases between. CDR1 and CDR2 (germline): DFQATT, SNEGSKA (reference sequence). The length of the CDR3 is 15 residues. The CDR3 is CSAREPDGLYNEQFF. CDR3 coding DNA: TGCAGTGCTAGAGAACCAGACGGGCTCTACAATGAGCAGTTCTTC.

This clonotype was seen repeatedly, ten times or more. The chain combines TRBV10-3 with TRBJ1-5, with D uncertain. Trimming shortened V by 6 bases and J by 1 base, and 4 bases separated the two germline ends. CDR3 length: 12 residues. Germline lookup yields CDR1 ENHRY and CDR2 SYGVKD. CDR3 in DNA: TGTGCCATCAGCGGCAGCAATCAGCCCCAGCATTTT. As protein: CAISGSNQPQHF.

Details on this clonotype: With a much larger clone just one base away, this may be a read error. The chain's CDR3 is CASSKGPAGFFGYTF. The CDR3 DNA is TGTGCCAGCAGCAAAGGGCCGGCAGGGTTCTTTGGCTACACCTTC. The V gene is TRBV21-1, the J gene TRBJ1-2. TRBV21-1 is designated a pseudogene. This CDR3 has 15 residues.

In this sample, this clonotype turned up many times. The CDR3 bases are TGTGCCAGCAGCTTAGCGGGGACAGGCTACTCCTACGAGCAGTACTTC. Encoded protein: CASSLAGTGYSYEQYF. The V call is TRBV7-9, the J call TRBJ2-7, with TRBD1 matching 8 bases. V shed 0 bases and J 0 bases; nucleotides not matched to a gene: 4. Germline V gives CDR1 SEHNR, CDR2 FQNEAQ (reference sequence). The CDR3 runs to 16 residues.

This clonotype was detected ten times or more. V is TRBV5-5 and J is TRBJ2-5; D uncertain. V was cut by 9 bases and J by 0 bases, with 12 bases left in between. Germline assignment: CDR1 SGHKS and CDR2 YYEKEE (reference sequence). The length of the CDR3 is 13 residues. The CDR3 DNA sequence: TGTGCCACCTCAGGCCGGTACCAAGAGACCCAGTACTTC. Its translation is CATSGRYQETQYF. Drawing the rest from reference TRBV5-5 and TRBJ2-5, the complete variable domain is DAGVTQSPTHLIKTRGQQVTLRCSPISGHKSVSWYQQVLGQGPQFIFQYYEKEERGRGNFPDRFSARQFPNYSSELNVNALLLGDSALYLCATSGRYQETQYFGPGTRLLVL.

In its sample, this clonotype was seen many times. This chain uses TRBV29-1 with TRBJ2-7; D remains unclear. CDR1 is SQVTM and CDR2 is ANQGSEA in the germline V gene. The CDR3 length is 13 residues. Trimming removed 4 bases at V and 0 bases at J, with 10 bases between. This chain's CDR3 is CSVGTMSSYEQYF. CDR3 in DNA: TGCAGCGTTGGGACCATGAGCTCCTACGAGCAGTACTTC.

This clonotype was picked up many times. In DNA, the CDR3 is TGTGCCAGCAGTCCCTCCGTAGCGCCCACTCCCTACGAGCAGTACTTC. It specifies CASSPSVAPTPYEQYF. V usage is TRBV12-3 or TRBV12-4 and J usage is TRBJ2-7; weak D call: TRBD2 (5 bases). The CDR3 totals 16 residues. V lost 5 bases, J lost 2 bases, and 19 bases lay in between.

V is TRBV4-3 and J is TRBJ1-6, with 8 bases aligning to TRBD1. The CDR3 totals 14 residues. With 0 bases clipped from V and 9 bases from J, the junction kept 1 base outside the gene matches. Germline CDR1 LGHNA, CDR2 YSLEER. Here the CDR3 DNA reads TGCGCCAGCAGCCAAGACAGGGGGCTTTCACCCCTCCACTTT. This translates into CASSQDRGLSPLHF.

At least ten counts were recorded for this clonotype. The V gene is TRBV27, the J gene TRBJ2-1; TRBD1 might be the D (6 bases). CDR3 length: 14 residues. Trimming cost V 4 bases and J 4 bases, with 11 bases left between them. Germline CDR1 and CDR2: MNHEY and SMNVEV (reference sequence). The CDR3 DNA follows: TGTGCCAGCAGTTCACAGGGCCCGTACAATGAGCAGTTCTTC. Amino acids: CASSSQGPYNEQFF.

Details on this clonotype: With a much larger clone just one base away, this may be a read error. This sequence joins TRBV27 and TRBJ2-2; D might be TRBD1 or TRBD2, each matching 6 bases. Per germline, CDR1 MNHEY and CDR2 SMNVEV (reference sequence). Between the trimmed V and J ends, which lost 8 bases and 4 bases, there was a span of 17 bases. The CDR3 loop spans 15 amino acids. In nucleotides, the CDR3 is TGTGCCAGCGGACGAACGGGGGCCGGCACCGGGGAGCTGTTTTTT. Its protein product is CASGRTGAGTGELFF.

This chain connects TRBV5-6 to TRBJ2-7; 11 positions match TRBD2. This CDR3 is 14 amino acids long. V trimming: 4 bases; J trimming: 4 bases; junction bases outside the gene matches: 4. Germline V gene data show CDR1 as SGHDT and CDR2 as YYEEEE. This chain's CDR3 is CASSDGLAGYEQYF. The CDR3 bases are TGTGCCAGCAGCGACGGACTAGCGGGTTACGAGCAGTACTTC.

This clonotype was observed many times. The chain joins TRBV5-6 to TRBJ2-7; D unresolved. This CDR3 has 14 residues. V was pared by 2 bases and J by 2 bases, with 11 bases between. Per germline, CDR1 SGHDT and CDR2 YYEEEE. For the CDR3, the DNA is TGTGCCAGCAGCTTCGGTCAGGCTACCTACGAGCAGTACTTC. It is translated as CASSFGQATYEQYF.

This clonotype has a count of ten or more. This chain connects TRBV11-2 to TRBJ2-2; D call uncertain. The CDR3 length is 12 residues. V dropped 7 bases and J dropped 4 bases, with 7 bases sitting between them. Looked up from germline, CDR1 is SGHAT and CDR2 is FQNNGV. The CDR3 is CASIWATGELFF. In nucleotides, the CDR3 is TGTGCCAGCATCTGGGCCACCGGGGAGCTGTTTTTT.

Ten or more counts support this clonotype. The V call is TRBV5-5, the J call TRBJ2-7, with TRBD1 as a possible D gene (5 bases). In germline, CDR1 is SGHKS, CDR2 YYEKEE (reference sequence). There are 12 residues in the CDR3. Trimming removed 2 bases from V and 5 bases from J, with 8 bases in between. CDR3 coding DNA: TGTGCCAGCAGCTTAAAGGGGAACGAGCAGTACTTC. Its protein is CASSLKGNEQYF.

This clonotype appeared many times. The chain employs TRBV10-3 and TRBJ1-6, with 10 bases identical to TRBD1. This CDR3 comprises 14 residues. Germline assignment: CDR1 ENHRY and CDR2 SYGVKD. V was pared by 8 bases and J by 9 bases, with 7 bases of the junction left unmatched. The CDR3 region has the DNA TGTGCCATCGGACACTGGACAGGGGGTTCACCCCTCCACTTT. Protein: CAIGHWTGGSPLHF.

The chain carries TRBV4-3 and TRBJ2-2, with 13 bases that match TRBD2. This CDR3 comprises 18 residues. The ends lost 0 bases at V and 6 bases at J; junction bases unmatched: 7. CDR1 is LGHNA and CDR2 is YSLEER in the germline V gene. The CDR3 region is CASSQDGLAGEAPGELFF. As DNA, the CDR3 is TGCGCCAGCAGCCAAGACGGACTAGCGGGAGAAGCCCCCGGGGAGCTGTTTTTT.

This clonotype was counted at least ten times. This chain uses TRBV10-3 with TRBJ1-5; a weak D match, TRBD1 (5 bases). This CDR3 has 17 residues. V was pared by 3 bases and J by 1 base, with 16 bases between. CDR1 ENHRY and CDR2 SYGVKD come from the germline V gene. The CDR3 region has the DNA TGTGCCATCAGTGACTCGGTCACAGGCAAAAGCAATCAGCCCCAGCATTTT. Translation: CAISDSVTGKSNQPQHF.

This clonotype showed up just once. This may arise from a read error, as a much more abundant clone is one base away. V usage is TRBV4-3 and J usage is TRBJ2-7; 9 positions match TRBD2. Germline V gene sequence: CDR1 LGHNA, CDR2 YSLEER. CDR3 length equals 16 residues. Trimming at V came to 4 bases and at J to 4 bases, leaving 11 bases not matched to a gene. As DNA, the CDR3 is TGCGCCAGCAGCCGAGTAGCAGCGGGAGGCGGATACGAGCAGTACTTC. It codes for CASSRVAAGGGYEQYF.

This clonotype showed up just a few times. The J gene is TRBJ2-1, the V gene TRBV28; TRBD2 might be the D (6 bases). This CDR3 is 17 amino acids long. Germline CDR1 reads MDHEN; CDR2 reads SYDVKM. The V gene lost 0 bases and the J gene lost 6 bases, with 18 bases spanning the gap. CDR3 region: CASSLWAGTPGANEQFF. Here the CDR3 DNA reads TGTGCCAGCAGTTTATGGGCCGGGACTCCCGGCGCCAATGAGCAGTTCTTC. Filled out from reference TRBV28 and TRBJ2-1, the complete variable domain reads DVKVTQSSRYLVKRTGEKVFLECVQDMDHENMFWYRQDPGLGLRLIYFSYDVKMKEKGDIPEGYSVSREKKERFSLILESASTNQTSMYLCASSLWAGTPGANEQFFGPGTRLTVL.

This clonotype was observed many times. V and J are TRBV20-1 and TRBJ2-7, with D perhaps being TRBD1 or TRBD2 (5 bases each). This CDR3 contains 11 residues. The germline V and J ends were trimmed by 3 bases and 7 bases, with 10 bases remaining between them. CDR1 and CDR2 from the germline V gene are DFQATT and SNEGSKA (reference sequence). CDR3: CSASEGSEQYF. The CDR3 DNA is TGCAGTGCTAGCGAGGGGAGTGAGCAGTACTTC.

This clonotype was seen repeatedly, ten times or more. CDR3 DNA sequence: TGTGCCACCCAGTGGGGGGGAACGAACACCGGGGAGCTGTTTTTT. It specifies CATQWGGTNTGELFF. The rearrangement joins TRBV28 to TRBJ2-2, with TRBD2 matching 7 bases. Germline loops: CDR1 MDHEN, CDR2 SYDVKM. This CDR3 is 15 amino acids long. J gave up 0 bases and V 10 bases, and 8 bases lay outside the gene matches.

In the case of this clonotype: Just one base apart from a much larger clone, this may be a read error. The V and J genes are TRBV12-3 or TRBV12-4 and TRBJ2-5; TRBD1 matches at 8 bases. The CDR3 consists of 15 residues. J gave up 0 bases and V 7 bases, and 7 bases lay outside the gene matches. CDR3 region: CASNPRDRYQETQYF. The DNA of the CDR3 is TGTGCCAGCAACCCTCGGGACAGGTACCAAGAGACCCAGTACTTC.

This clonotype has a single count. This may be a read error: a much more frequent sequence differs by one nucleotide. This chain joins TRBV28 and TRBJ2-7; D not resolved. The CDR3 runs to 16 residues. Per the germline V gene, CDR1 is MDHEN and CDR2 is SYDVKM. CDR3 sequence (DNA): TGTGCCAGCAGTTTCTGGGCATTGGGCAGGCGACACGAGCAGCACTTC. Encoded protein: CASSFWALGRRHEQHF. Filled out from reference TRBV28 and TRBJ2-7, the complete variable domain reads DVKVTQSSRYLVKRTGEKVFLECVQDMDHENMFWYRQDPGLGLRLIYFSYDVKMKEKGDIPEGYSVSREKKERFSLILESASTNQTSMYLCASSFWALGRRHEQHFGPGTRLTVT.